This T cell receptor beta chain was retrieved from a study of Ad26.COV2.S vaccination and SARS-CoV-2 variants. Data came from immunoSEQ multiplex PCR; TCRdb stores just in-frame clones and leaves some out. The sample records about 410,000 clones, around 89% being singletons. This clone was recorded only once. Indicated treatment: roughly 19 received Ad26.COV2.S at low or high dose, single or two shots; 5 received placebo; per-sample allocation not given. Sampling took place 63 days after the first vaccine or placebo injection. The J segment lost 3 bases and the V segment lost 5 bases, leaving 11 bases of the junction unmatched. The CDR3 contains 16 residues. Germline CDR1 reads GTSNPN; CDR2 reads SVGIG (reference sequence).

This chain joins TRBV30 and TRBJ1-5; 9 bases align to TRBD1. This sequence originates from a person between 18 and 60 years old who received the Ad26.COV2.S COVID-19 vaccine or a placebo. Sequencing used peripheral blood, obtained in a trial of Ad26.COV2.S vaccine versus placebo. CDR3 sequence (DNA): TGTGCCTGGTCAACCGGACAGGGGTTGTTCAATCAGCCCCAGCATTTT. This translates into CAWSTGQGLFNQPQHF.